Presented here are 2 T cell receptor beta chains from one specimen sequenced in a study of Tregs in tolerant kidney transplant recipients. Method: immunoSEQ multiplex PCR; TCRdb's copy keeps in-frame clones and lacks some. The repertoire includes 95,000 to 120,000 clones, 90% of them detected once, and approximately 0.34% sits in the top ten. This sample comprised CD4+ T cells from blood, obtained before the transplant. Receptors were obtained from a human donor who received a combined kidney and bone marrow transplant.

The rearrangement links TRBV28 to TRBJ1-2; no clear D. CDR3 length equals 11 residues. Germline loops: CDR1 MDHEN, CDR2 SYDVKM. V dropped 7 bases and J dropped 0 bases, with 3 bases sitting between them. CDR3 in DNA: TGTGCCAGCACGGCTAACTATGGCTACACCTTC. Its protein product is CASTANYGYTF.

This rearrangement joins TRBV7-2 to TRBJ2-3, with 8 bases lining up with TRBD2. The germline V gene has CDR1 SGHTA and CDR2 FQGNSA. J gave up 1 base and V 3 bases, and 0 bases lay outside the gene matches. The CDR3 totals 14 residues. CDR3 DNA: TGTGCCAGCAGCTTGACTAGCGGCACAGATACGCAGTATTTT. As protein: CASSLTSGTDTQYF.